Below, 22 T cell receptor beta chains from the same sample are listed, as sequenced in a study of CD8 T cells in Susac syndrome (dated by TCRdb to about 2019). Library preparation was by the immunoSEQ multiplex PCR assay. RNA was extracted with the RNeasy kit and roughly 0.5 to 1 ug was reverse transcribed using random hexamers. TCRdb cleaned the public reads at Q25 with fastp, built clones with MiXCR and kept in-frame beta chains. Every distinct CDR3 protein forms one entry, paired with its most common genes and DNA. This sample holds about 150,000 distinct CDR3 sequences; 92% were observed only once. Approximately 0.082% of the sample comes from the top ten. What was sequenced was CD4+ T cells from PBMCs. The receptor source for this set is a human donor in good health.

V is TRBV5-1 and J is TRBJ2-3, with 14 bases lining up with TRBD2. The CDR3 contains 16 residues. The V gene's germline CDR1 is SGHRS and CDR2 YFSETQ. V shed 4 bases, J shed 4 bases, and the junction held 5 bases outside the gene matches. In DNA form, the CDR3 reads TGCGCCAGCAGCCGGGGACTAGCGGGGGAGGCAGATACGCAGTATTTT. This gives the protein CASSRGLAGEADTQYF.

The rearrangement joins TRBV5-6 to TRBJ2-3; perhaps TRBD2 as D (6 bases). The CDR3 loop spans 18 amino acids. Trimming pared 4 bases from V and 0 bases from J, leaving 21 bases between. CDR1 is SGHDT, CDR2 YYEEEE, per germline. The CDR3 region has the DNA TGTGCCAGCAGCCCCCCCGGCTGGGGACTGACTAGCACAGATACGCAGTATTTT. Its translation: CASSPPGWGLTSTDTQYF. The full variable domain, its missing parts supplied by reference TRBV5-6 and TRBJ2-3, is DAGVTQSPTHLIKTRGQQVTLRCSPKSGHDTVSWYQQALGQGPQFIFQYYEEEERQRGNFPDRFSGHQFPNYSSELNVNALLLGDSALYLCASSPPGWGLTSTDTQYFGPGTRLTVL.

This chain links TRBV9 with TRBJ2-4; D is ambiguous. The CDR3 is 13 amino acids. The V gene's germline CDR1 is SGDLS and CDR2 YYNGEE. Trimming left V 0 bases short and J 6 bases short, with 7 bases between. The CDR3 coding sequence is TGTGCCAGCAGCGTAGGGGAACTAAACATTCAGTACTTC. It encodes CASSVGELNIQYF.

The chain recombines TRBV10-2 with TRBJ2-3; tentative D call: TRBD1 (5 bases). This CDR3 has 11 amino acids. Germline V lookup: CDR1 WSHSY, CDR2 SAAADI. V dropped 7 bases and J dropped 4 bases, with 6 bases sitting between them. CDR3 sequence (DNA): TGCGCCAGCACAGGGTCAGATACGCAGTATTTT. Translation gives CASTGSDTQYF.

This rearrangement joins TRBV7-2 to TRBJ1-4; a possible D gene is TRBD1 (5 bases). V lost 5 bases, J lost 0 bases, and 10 bases lay in between. CDR1 is SGHTA, CDR2 FQGNSA, per germline. The CDR3 contains 15 residues. The CDR3 DNA is TGTGCCAGCAGCCCCTTCAGGGCAACTAATGAAAAACTGTTTTTT. Amino acids: CASSPFRATNEKLFF.

CDR3 sequence (DNA): TGTGCCAGCAGCGTAGAGGCGGGAGCTACCTACGAGCAGTACTTC. It yields the protein CASSVEAGATYEQYF. The rearrangement uses TRBV9 and TRBJ2-7, with TRBD2 matching over 7 bases. The CDR3 has 15 amino acids. V gave up 0 bases and J gave up 2 bases; unmatched junction bases: 5. Germline lookup yields CDR1 SGDLS and CDR2 YYNGEE.

The chain recombines TRBV7-9 with TRBJ2-6; 10 positions match TRBD1. Trimming at V came to 5 bases and at J to 0 bases, leaving 7 bases not matched to a gene. CDR1 is SEHNR and CDR2 is FQNEAQ in the germline V gene (reference sequence). CDR3 length equals 18 residues. The CDR3 DNA is TGTGCCAGCAGCCATAGACAGGGGGCAAACTCTGGGGCCAACGTCCTGACTTTC. Its protein is CASSHRQGANSGANVLTF.

This chain connects TRBV12-3 or TRBV12-4 to TRBJ2-7; D unresolved. V lost 3 bases to trimming and J lost 3 bases, with 9 bases between them. This CDR3 contains 13 residues. Here the CDR3 DNA reads TGTGCCAGCAGTTTTAAGGACCGCTACGAGCAGTACTTC. Protein sequence: CASSFKDRYEQYF.

Only one count was recorded for this clonotype. The gene calls are TRBV29-1 and TRBJ2-4; 7 bases match TRBD1. The CDR3 is 12 amino acids. Germline values: CDR1 SQVTM, CDR2 ANQGSEA. V lost 5 bases and J lost 9; bases outside the gene matches: 7. The CDR3 protein is CSVSGTVGIQYF. The CDR3 bases are TGCAGCGTTTCCGGGACAGTCGGCATTCAGTACTTC.

This clonotype was detected only a few times. The rearrangement uses TRBV7-2 and TRBJ1-1; no firm D call. Deletions cut 3 bases from V and 1 base from J, with 6 bases between. Germline assignment: CDR1 SGHTA and CDR2 FQGNSA. The CDR3 has 13 amino acids. CDR3 amino acids: CASSFGRNTEAFF. CDR3 bases: TGTGCCAGCAGCTTCGGCAGGAACACTGAAGCTTTCTTT.

The chain joins TRBV7-8 to TRBJ1-5, with unresolved D. The CDR3 covers 16 residues. The germline CDR1 and CDR2 sequences are SGHVS and FQNEAQ. Trimming removed 5 bases at V and 1 base at J, with 15 bases between. The CDR3 DNA sequence: TGTGCCAGCAGCGGGCGAGGTTCGGGAAGCAATCAGCCCCAGCATTTT. It is translated as CASSGRGSGSNQPQHF.

The chain couples TRBV7-9 to TRBJ1-2; D ambiguous. The CDR3 has 15 residues. V lost 0 bases and J 2 bases, leaving 10 bases between the germline ends. Germline CDR1 reads SEHNR; CDR2 reads FQNEAQ (reference sequence). The CDR3 DNA reads TGTGCCAGCAGCTTAGCCGAGGGAACGAACTATGGCTACACCTTC. This gives the protein CASSLAEGTNYGYTF.

This clonotype was counted a single time. The chain couples TRBV18 to TRBJ1-1; possibly TRBD1 for D (6 bases). Trimming took 4 bases from V and 3 from J, leaving 12 bases between them. The CDR3 has 14 amino acids. Germline-derived CDR1 and CDR2 are KGHSH and LQKENI. The CDR3 coding sequence is TGTGCCAGCTCACTGCAAGGGGGGGACACTGAAGCTTTCTTT. Translating it yields CASSLQGGDTEAFF.

The chain links TRBV24-1 to TRBJ2-3; D possibly corresponds to TRBD2 (5 bases). The V and J ends lost 9 bases and 4 bases respectively, with 7 bases between them. Germline lookup yields CDR1 KGHDR and CDR2 SFDVKD. CDR3 length: 11 residues. The CDR3 DNA reads as TGTGCCACCCAGAGGGCAGATACGCAGTATTTT. Translating it yields CATQRADTQYF.

The chain joins TRBV3-1 to TRBJ2-7; no clear D gene. The CDR3 covers 14 residues. Germline V gene sequence: CDR1 LGHDT, CDR2 YNNKEL (reference sequence). The germline V and J ends were trimmed by 4 bases and 0 bases, with 10 bases remaining between them. The CDR3 protein is CASSPAFGSYEQYF. The CDR3 DNA reads TGTGCCAGCAGCCCAGCGTTTGGCTCCTACGAGCAGTACTTC.

This chain links TRBV5-1 with TRBJ2-3; D gene uncertain. CDR3 length equals 15 residues. CDR1 and CDR2 from the germline V gene are SGHRS and YFSETQ. The V end lost 2 bases, the J end lost 2 bases, and 12 bases lay between the germline ends. Here the CDR3 DNA reads TGCGCCAGCAGCTTAGGCGGCGAGTTCACAGATACGCAGTATTTT. Its protein product is CASSLGGEFTDTQYF.

This rearrangement joins TRBV4-1 to TRBJ2-5; D is possibly TRBD1 (5 bases). In germline, CDR1 is MGHRA, CDR2 YSYEKL. The CDR3 is 15 amino acids. Deletions cut 1 base from V and 1 base from J, with 10 bases between. The CDR3 nucleotides are TGCGCCAGCAGCCAAGGCGGACACCTCCAAGAGACCCAGTACTTC. Its translation is CASSQGGHLQETQYF.

V and J are TRBV18 and TRBJ1-4; D possibly corresponds to TRBD1 (5 bases). The ends were cut back, 4 bases at V and 4 bases at J, with 16 bases in the middle. Germline-derived CDR1 and CDR2 are KGHSH and LQKENI. CDR3 length equals 16 residues. The CDR3 reads CASSRRIGQDNEKLFF. In DNA, the CDR3 is TGTGCCAGCTCACGACGTATAGGACAAGATAATGAAAAACTGTTTTTT.

The V call is TRBV20-1, the J call TRBJ1-1, with TRBD1 as a possible D gene (5 bases). Looked up from germline, CDR1 is DFQATT and CDR2 is SNEGSKA (reference sequence). V lost 6 bases and J 3 bases, leaving 17 bases between the germline ends. The CDR3 loop spans 14 amino acids. The CDR3 DNA reads TGCAGTGCCCCCACAGGAGGAGGTTACACTGAAGCTTTCTTT. Translating it yields CSAPTGGGYTEAFF.

The CDR3 protein is CASNGRRSWFNEKLFF. The CDR3 nucleotides are TGTGCCAGCAATGGAAGGCGATCGTGGTTTAATGAAAAACTGTTTTTT. The gene calls are TRBV28 and TRBJ1-4; D is ambiguous. This CDR3 is 16 amino acids long. Germline CDR1 is MDHEN and CDR2 is SYDVKM. V was cut by 7 bases and J by 4 bases, with 19 bases left in between.

The V and J genes are TRBV7-9 and TRBJ1-1, with 7 bases fitting TRBD1. The germline V gene encodes CDR1 SEHNR and CDR2 FQNEAQ (reference sequence). V shed 7 bases and J 0 bases; nucleotides not matched to a gene: 5. CDR3 length: 14 amino acids. The chain's CDR3 is CASTRQGVNTEAFF. CDR3 DNA sequence: TGTGCCAGCACCAGACAGGGTGTGAACACTGAAGCTTTCTTT. Full variable domain (remainder filled in from reference TRBV7-9 and TRBJ1-1): DTGVSQNPRHKITKRGQNVTFRCDPISEHNRLYWYRQTLGQGPEFLTYFQNEAQLEKSRLLSDRFSAERPKGSFSTLEIQRTEQGDSAMYLCASTRQGVNTEAFFGQGTRLTVV.

V gene TRBV12-3 or TRBV12-4 combines with J gene TRBJ1-5, with a tentative D call TRBD1 (6 bases). V was shortened by 6 bases and J by 7 bases, with 13 bases between the two germline ends. The CDR3 consists of 13 residues. For the CDR3, the DNA is TGTGCCAGCAGGGAGGGGGGTGAACAGCCCCAGCATTTT. This sequence encodes CASREGGEQPQHF.